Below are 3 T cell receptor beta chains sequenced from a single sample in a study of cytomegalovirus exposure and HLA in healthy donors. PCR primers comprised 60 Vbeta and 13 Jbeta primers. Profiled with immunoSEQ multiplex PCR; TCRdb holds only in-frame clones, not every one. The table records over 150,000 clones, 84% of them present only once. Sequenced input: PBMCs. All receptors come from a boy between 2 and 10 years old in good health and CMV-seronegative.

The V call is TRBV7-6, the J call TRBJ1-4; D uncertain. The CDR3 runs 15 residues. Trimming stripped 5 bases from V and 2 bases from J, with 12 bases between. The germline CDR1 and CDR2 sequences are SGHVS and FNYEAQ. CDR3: CASSPDWATNEKLFF. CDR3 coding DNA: TGTGCCAGCAGCCCCGATTGGGCGACTAATGAAAAACTGTTTTTT.

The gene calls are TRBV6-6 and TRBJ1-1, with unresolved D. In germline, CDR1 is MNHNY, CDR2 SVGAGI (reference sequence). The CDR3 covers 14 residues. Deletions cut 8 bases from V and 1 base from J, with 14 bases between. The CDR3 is CASALGVPNTEAFF. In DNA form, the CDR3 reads TGTGCCAGCGCTCTCGGGGTTCCGAACACTGAAGCTTTCTTT.

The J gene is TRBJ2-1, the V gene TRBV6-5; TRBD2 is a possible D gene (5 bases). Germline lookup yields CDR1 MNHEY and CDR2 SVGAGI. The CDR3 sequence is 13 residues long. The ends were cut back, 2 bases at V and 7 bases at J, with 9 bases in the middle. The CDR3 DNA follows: TGTGCCAGCAGTTACCCGGGGAGAAATGAGCAGTTCTTC. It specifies CASSYPGRNEQFF.